This T cell receptor (beta chain) was sequenced during a study of blood T cell repertoires in COVID-19. The method was immunoSEQ multiplex PCR; TCRdb's version includes in-frame clones alone and lacks a portion of them. This sample has some 120,000 clones, with 70% to 75% found just once. Seattle participants joined during active infection and were tracked over time. Sequencing input: peripheral blood. This TCR derives from a man older than 75 with COVID-19, enrolled during active disease.

The DNA for the CDR3 is TGCGCCAGCAGCACCGGGACAGGGATCTACGAGCAGTACTTC. Protein sequence: CASSTGTGIYEQYF. The chain has TRBV5-1 and TRBJ2-7, with 9 bases lining up with TRBD1. Germline loops: CDR1 SGHRS, CDR2 YFSETQ. The CDR3 is made up of 14 amino acids. The ends lost 4 bases at V and 3 bases at J; junction bases unmatched: 5.